This T cell receptor beta chain appears in the sequencing data of a study of cytomegalovirus exposure and HLA in healthy donors. Points on this clone: The antigen remains unidentified.

Study-level findings and limits: In a later analysis, CMV-associated beta chains were mostly HLA-associated, it appeared.

The CDR3 is 17 residues long. J lost 3 bases, V lost 3 bases, and 13 bases had no gene match. The germline CDR1 and CDR2 sequences are SGHAT and FQNNGV. PCR employed 60 Vbeta and 13 Jbeta primers. Sequenced by immunoSEQ multiplex PCR; TCRdb stores in-frame clones only, minus some. Here the sample spans roughly 160,000 clones, 75% being singletons. The source of this sequence is a female donor in good health and CMV-seronegative. The sample was PBMCs. The chain employs TRBV11-2 and TRBJ2-7, with 8 bases aligning to TRBD2. DNA for the CDR3: TGTGCCAGCAGCTTTAGCGGGGCAGGGGTGGGGATCTACGAGCAGTACTTC. Translation: CASSFSGAGVGIYEQYF.